The entry below gives a single T cell receptor (beta chain) sequence along with its context. Individuals drawn from 24 US areas were roughly 18 to 95 years old. Clinical history reported by participants formed the basis on which cohorts were assigned. What the recovered Cohort 3 donors had was two negative PCRs, clearance, or symptom resolution. This specimen comes from a study of blood T cell repertoires in COVID-19. The CDR3 contains 16 residues. With 6 bases removed from V and 2 bases from J, the gap between germline ends came to 20 bases. Germline loops: CDR1 MNHEY, CDR2 SVGEGT. How the authors handled the data: How many nucleated cells were present was estimated from reference gene primer amplification. The assay was immunoSEQ multiplex PCR, and TCRdb's table has in-frame clones only and misses some. For V, J and clone size, that table is used; D and trimming come from the DNA. Counted here are about 200,000 clones, around 82% occurring once; the ten biggest clones make up over 6.5%.

The clonotype comes from a man aged 40-49 years who had recovered from COVID-19. Material: PBMCs or T cells enriched from blood (not recorded which). The rearrangement links TRBV6-2 or TRBV6-3 to TRBJ2-7; no firm D call. This CDR3 is CASSKTPYGETYEQYF. CDR3 sequence (DNA): TGTGCCAGCAGCAAGACCCCTTATGGAGAGACCTACGAGCAGTACTTC.